This TCR beta chain was captured in a study of shared clonotypes between healthy human individuals. Naive CD8 cells lacked CD45RO and underwent positive selection for CCR7, leaving out terminally differentiated effector memory CD45RA+ cells. All donors qualified as healthy HIV-negative adults and had experienced no recent acute infections or vaccinations. V lost 0 bases and J 3 bases, leaving 13 bases between the germline ends. The CDR3 runs to 15 residues. Germline loops: CDR1 SGDLS, CDR2 YYNGEE. At the deep level, the assay was run. Once extracted for a subset, genomic DNA was divided evenly among several immunoSEQ plates. Profiled with immunoSEQ multiplex PCR; TCRdb holds only in-frame clones, not every one. The table lists under 2,000,000 clones, approximately 95% of them singletons, with more than 0.9% in the top ten.

The gene calls are TRBV9 and TRBJ2-7; possible D gene TRBD1, 6 bases. The sequence was obtained from a man between 18 and 35 years old in good health. The source material was naive CD8+ T cells sorted from blood. This chain's CDR3 is CASSVGGQGGYEQYF. CDR3 nucleotides: TGTGCCAGCAGCGTAGGGGGGCAGGGCGGCTACGAGCAGTACTTC.